This T cell receptor (beta chain) was recorded in a study of circulating CD8 cells and anti-PD-1 response in melanoma. Study-level points and caveats: Diversity ranked highest in DNEG and lowest in TIGIT subsets.

From germline, CDR1 is MRHNA and CDR2 SNTAGT. The CDR3 has 15 amino acids. The V end was cut by 5 bases, the J end by 1 base, with 13 bases between. From live CD3+CD8+TCRalphabeta+ cells, four PD-1 and/or TIGIT subsets were sorted. Notes on this clonotype: What it recognizes is unknown. As the CDR3 is not closed by the conserved phenylalanine or tryptophan, this likely results from a read error.

The QIAseq Immune Repertoire TCR panel built the libraries from around 15 ng of total RNA. From the reads, TCRdb called clonotypes with MiXCR, one entry per CDR3 protein. The table shows more than 90 distinct CDR3 sequences, with 7% occurring only once. Sequencing used CD8+ T cells from PBMCs, obtained at baseline or after one month of anti-PD-1 therapy (not recorded which). The clonotype was recovered from a human donor with melanoma. The chain is built from TRBV6-4 and TRBJ2-3; possibly TRBD2 for D (5 bases). The CDR3 sequence: CASSYGEGGTDTQYL. The CDR3 bases are TGTGCCAGCAGTTATGGAGAGGGCGGCACAGATACGCAGTATCTT.